This T cell receptor beta chain originates from a study of beta chain features in type 1 diabetes. This clone has only a few counts. Its antigen remains unidentified. Notes on the study in general: For patients, the naive, central memory and Treg TCRB repertoires appeared more alike than for healthy donors. PCR, the amplification step, might favor shorter templates, equally in patients and controls. Researchers report that Type 1 diabetes patients had moderately but significantly shorter TCRB CDR3s across all four CD4+ subsets.

Germline V CDR1 and CDR2: MDHEN, SYDVKM. Unmatched junction bases numbered 5, after V lost 6 bases and J lost 0 bases. This CDR3 comprises 14 residues. Expressed TCRB transcripts were sequenced because the isolated RNA had all been reverse transcribed beforehand. Libraries were prepared by immunoSEQ multiplex PCR; TCRdb keeps only in-frame clonotypes and omits some of them. The table has roughly 240,000 clones, 20% to 25% seen once; the top ten hold around 0.011%. The authors took one heparinised blood draw, averaging roughly 100 mL, from each donor. What was sequenced was naive CD4+ T cells from blood. This receptor was identified in a woman in her 30s with type 1 diabetes. The chain carries TRBV28 and TRBJ2-7; 7 positions agree with TRBD2. CDR3 DNA sequence: TGTGCCAGCAGGTCGGGGGGAAACTCCTACGAGCAGTACTTC. This translates into CASRSGGNSYEQYF. Full variable domain (outside the CDR3, taken from reference TRBV28 and TRBJ2-7): DVKVTQSSRYLVKRTGEKVFLECVQDMDHENMFWYRQDPGLGLRLIYFSYDVKMKEKGDIPEGYSVSREKKERFSLILESASTNQTSMYLCASRSGGNSYEQYFGPGTRLTVT.